This entry lists 7 T cell receptor beta chains sequenced from one sample in a study of beta chain features in type 1 diabetes. The investigators reverse transcribed all of the isolated RNA, so they sequenced expressed TCRB transcripts. Generated by immunoSEQ multiplex PCR, the TCRdb table keeps only in-frame clones and is missing some. The sample holds 810,000 or so clones, 15% to 20% seen once. Sequencing was carried out using naive CD4+ T cells from blood. These receptors were taken from a woman aged 18-29 years in good health.

This clone has only a few counts. The chain employs TRBV7-8 and TRBJ2-1; D not resolved. From germline, CDR1 is SGHVS and CDR2 FQNEAQ. V was trimmed by 5 bases and J by 7 bases, leaving 18 bases between them. This CDR3 is built from 15 residues. The CDR3 region is CASSTPGGSANEQFF. The DNA for the CDR3 is TGTGCCAGCAGCACCCCCGGCGGTTCGGCTAATGAGCAGTTCTTC.

This clone was counted only a few times. The chain carries TRBV28 and TRBJ1-1; the match to TRBD1 covers 8 bases. Germline lookup yields CDR1 MDHEN and CDR2 SYDVKM. The CDR3 contains 13 residues. The V segment lost 6 bases and the J segment 4 bases; nucleotides outside the gene matches: 4. The CDR3 spells CASSYTGGTEAFF. DNA for the CDR3: TGTGCCAGCAGCTATACAGGGGGCACTGAAGCTTTCTTT.

A few counts support this clone. The chain links TRBV7-2 to TRBJ1-1; the match to TRBD1 covers 10 bases. V lost 3 bases and J lost 5; bases outside the gene matches: 3. CDR1 SGHTA and CDR2 FQGNSA come from the germline V gene. This CDR3 has 14 amino acids. Written as DNA, the CDR3 is TGTGCCAGCAGCTTCGACAGGGGGCGAACTGAAGCTTTCTTT. This gives the protein CASSFDRGRTEAFF.

This sequence joins TRBV2 and TRBJ2-7; D tentatively fits TRBD1 or TRBD2 (5 bases each). The CDR3 contains 15 residues. Germline values: CDR1 SNHLY, CDR2 FYNNEI. CDR3 sequence reads: CAGRGRDNTSYEQYF. In DNA, the CDR3 is TGTGCGGGACGAGGGCGTGACAACACGAGCTACGAGCAGTACTTC. The whole variable domain, filled in from reference TRBV2 and TRBJ2-7, reads EPEVTQTPSHQVTQMGQEVILRCVPISNHLYFYWYRQILGQKVEFLVSFYNNEISEKSEIFDDQFSVERPDGSNFTLKIRSTKLEDSAMYFCAGRGRDNTSYEQYFGPGTRLTVT.

The chain carries TRBV4-2 and TRBJ2-4; perhaps TRBD1 as D (6 bases). V was trimmed by 3 bases and J by 0 bases, leaving 15 bases between them. The germline V gene encodes CDR1 LGHNA and CDR2 YNFKEQ. The CDR3 is 17 residues long. The CDR3 spells CASSHVRGPIAKNIQYF. The CDR3 DNA is TGTGCCAGCAGCCACGTCAGGGGCCCCATAGCCAAAAACATTCAGTACTTC.

This clone has just a few counts. The rearrangement links TRBV7-2 to TRBJ1-2; 11 positions match TRBD1. CDR1 and CDR2 from the germline V gene are SGHTA and FQGNSA. The CDR3 extends over 13 amino acids. With 6 bases clipped from V and 6 bases from J, the junction kept 3 bases outside the gene matches. The CDR3 DNA reads as TGTGCCAGCAGTTGGACAGGGGGCCATGGCTACACCTTC. It encodes CASSWTGGHGYTF.

The V and J genes are TRBV7-9 and TRBJ2-1, with D uncertain. Trimming left V 2 bases short and J 0 bases short, with 11 bases between. The CDR3 covers 16 residues. Looked up from germline, CDR1 is SEHNR and CDR2 is FQNEAQ (reference sequence). The CDR3 nucleotides are TGTGCCAGCAGCTTACGTGCGGCTAGCTCCTACAATGAGCAGTTCTTC. Protein sequence: CASSLRAASSYNEQFF. The full variable domain, its missing parts supplied by reference TRBV7-9 and TRBJ2-1, is DTGVSQNPRHKITKRGQNVTFRCDPISEHNRLYWYRQTLGQGPEFLTYFQNEAQLEKSRLLSDRFSAERPKGSFSTLEIQRTEQGDSAMYLCASSLRAASSYNEQFFGPGTRLTVL.